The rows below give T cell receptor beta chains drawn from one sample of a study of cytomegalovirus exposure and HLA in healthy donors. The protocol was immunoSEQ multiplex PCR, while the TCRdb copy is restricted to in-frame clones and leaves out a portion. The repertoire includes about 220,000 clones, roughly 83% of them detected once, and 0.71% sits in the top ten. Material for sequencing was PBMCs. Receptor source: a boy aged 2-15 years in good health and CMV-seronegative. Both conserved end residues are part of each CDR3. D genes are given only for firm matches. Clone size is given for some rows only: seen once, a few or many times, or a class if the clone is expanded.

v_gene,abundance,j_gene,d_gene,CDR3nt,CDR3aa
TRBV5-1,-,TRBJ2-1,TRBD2,TGCGCCAGCAGCTTGTTTAGTAGCGGGGTCTACAATGAGCAGTTCTTC,CASSLFSSGVYNEQFF
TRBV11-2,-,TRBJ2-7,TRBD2,TGTGCCAGCAGCTTTAGCGGGAGTTCCGAGCAGTACTTC,CASSFSGSSEQYF
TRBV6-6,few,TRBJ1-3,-,TGTGCCAGCAGTTACGGGCTGTTCTCTGGAAACACCATATATTTT,CASSYGLFSGNTIYF
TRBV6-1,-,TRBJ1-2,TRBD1,TGTGCCAGCAGTTCCCCGGGACAGGGAGACTATGGCTACACCTTC,CASSSPGQGDYGYTF
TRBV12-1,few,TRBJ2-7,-,TGTGCCAGCAGCTCCGACAGGGCCGAGCAGTACTTC,CASSSDRAEQYF
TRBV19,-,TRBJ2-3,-,TGTGCCAGTAGTATAGGTAGGTGGGAGGGCACAGATACGCAGTATTTT,CASSIGRWEGTDTQYF
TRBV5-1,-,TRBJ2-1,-,TGCGCCAGCAGCACAGGGTCCCGGGAGCAGTTCTTC,CASSTGSREQFF
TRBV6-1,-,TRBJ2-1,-,TGTGCCAGCCCCCGCCCGGGACACCTCTACAATGAGCAGTTCTTC,CASPRPGHLYNEQFF
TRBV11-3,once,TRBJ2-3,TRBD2,TGTGCCAGCAGCCCAGGACTAGTAGACACAGATACGCAGTATTTT,CASSPGLVDTDTQYF
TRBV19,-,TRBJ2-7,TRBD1,TGTGCCAGTAGCCCAGCGGGGGACAGGGGCGTTTACGAGCAGTACTTC,CASSPAGDRGVYEQYF
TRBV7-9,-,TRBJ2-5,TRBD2,TGTGCCAGCGGGACTAGCGGGAGTAAGGGGTACGAGACCCAGTACTTC,CASGTSGSKGYETQYF
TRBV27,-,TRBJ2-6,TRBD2,TGTGCCAGCCGTCCGGGACTAAAAAACTCTGGGGCCAACGTCCTGACTTTC,CASRPGLKNSGANVLTF
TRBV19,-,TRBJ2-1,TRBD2,TGTGCCAGTAGTATAGTTGGCGGGAGCTCCTACAATGAGCAGTTCTTC,CASSIVGGSSYNEQFF
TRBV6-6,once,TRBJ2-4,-,TGTGCCAGCAGTTACAGGCGGGCAAACATTCAGTACTTC,CASSYRRANIQYF
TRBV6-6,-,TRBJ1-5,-,TGTGCCAGCAGTACCGGGACATATAGCAATCAGCCCCAGCATTTT,CASSTGTYSNQPQHF
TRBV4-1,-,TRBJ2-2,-,TGCGCCAGCAGCACTCACATTATCCAGGGGTCGAACACCGGGGAGCTGTTTTTT,CASSTHIIQGSNTGELFF